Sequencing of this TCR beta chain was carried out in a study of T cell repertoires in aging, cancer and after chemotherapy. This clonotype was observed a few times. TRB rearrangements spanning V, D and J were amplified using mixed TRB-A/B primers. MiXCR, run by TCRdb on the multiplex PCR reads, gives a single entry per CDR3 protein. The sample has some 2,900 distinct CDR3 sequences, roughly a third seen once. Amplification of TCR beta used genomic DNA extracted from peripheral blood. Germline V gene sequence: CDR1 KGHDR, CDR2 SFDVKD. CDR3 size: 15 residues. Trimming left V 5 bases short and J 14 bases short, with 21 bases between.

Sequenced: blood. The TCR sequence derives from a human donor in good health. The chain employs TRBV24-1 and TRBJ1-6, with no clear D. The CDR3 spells CATSVLPDLASTLHF. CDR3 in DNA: TGTGCCACCAGTGTTCTCCCCGACCTGGCGTCCACCCTCCACTTT.